The clone carrying this TCR beta chain was seen many times. Each CDR3 protein is one row after TCRdb ran MiXCR on the PCR reads. The data hold about 640,000 distinct CDR3 sequences, with about 20% observed a single time. The source of the sample is a study of molecular identifiers for immune sequencing clone quantification. The clonotype originates from a human donor in good health. Some libraries in this study had Jurkat cell RNA spiked in. Material: naive CD8+ T cells from blood, with Jurkat cell RNA spiked in. Described subset: FACS-sorted CD8+CD4-CCR7+CD45RA+ naive T cells.

The CDR3 spells CASRLDRERIYEQFF. For the CDR3, the DNA is TGTGCCAGCAGACTAGACAGGGAACGAATCTATGAGCAGTTCTTC. This chain uses TRBV11-2 with TRBJ2-1; 7 bases are shared with TRBD1. Germline lookup yields CDR1 SGHAT and CDR2 FQNNGV. V shed 6 bases and J 8 bases; nucleotides not matched to a gene: 13. The CDR3 covers 15 residues.